This T cell receptor beta chain was profiled in a study of cytomegalovirus exposure and HLA in healthy donors (dated by TCRdb to 2017 to 2019). With respect to the entire study: An earlier analysis of approximately 600 of the donors reported roughly 300 Gb of sequence data and around 120 million unique TCR beta sequences from 190 million or so T cells. About 310 gigabases of sequencing data and 70 million to 85 million unique TCR sequences were included in an early release covering 550 to 650 HLA-typed donors. The genetic ancestry cluster associated with self-reported Caucasian donors included roughly four fifths of the 300 to 400 genotyped donors. The study was designed to test whether signatures of past pathogen exposure could be identified by cataloging public T cell receptors. Using immunosequencing, the study profiled T cell repertoires from 500 to 800 subjects and related those repertoires to cytomegalovirus serostatus. A separate validation cohort of about 110 different subjects was used in addition to the roughly 700-subject first cohort. The study combined high-throughput TCR immunosequencing, statistical association of individual TCRs with disease status, and machine learning to predict cytomegalovirus infection status. A later analysis re-examined previously published TCR beta repertoires from roughly 720 donors and added high-resolution HLA genotyping to investigate patterns of TCR occurrence. The later analysis used no new phenotypic data to find candidate immune exposures, relying instead on TCR beta sequences and their occurrence across donors. To decide whether each TCR beta V gene segment behaved as functional or pseudogenic, an earlier analysis of some 600 of the donors relied on high-throughput TCR beta sequencing. Donor age, sex, ethnicity and CMV serostatus were compiled together with the repertoire data. Genome-wide SNP genotypes for about 65% of the roughly 670 donors were used in a later genetic analysis, which treated that subset as a discovery cohort. Every discovery cohort repertoire had been produced on one sequencing platform. HLA typing included class I and class II loci at four-digit resolution. Typing coverage differed by locus: A, B, C, DRB1 and DQB1 were typed in about 620-630 donors, DQA1 in approximately 520, DPA1 in around 580, and DPB1 in 400 to 480. Several DR-DQ haplotypes were treated as single units for association and clustering because of strong linkage in the cohort. Across approximately 420 genotyped donors of the cohort, an average of roughly 250,000 unique TCR beta nucleotide sequences per donor were sequenced, and approximately 19% of those sequences were non-productive. Summary of the overall study and its limitations: An earlier analysis of around 500 of the donors showed that most TCR beta V segments appeared in productive rearrangements either about 87% or about 30% of the time, which broadly matched IMGT annotations. In vitro tests confirmed that a few of the cytomegalovirus-associated TCR beta chains recognize cytomegalovirus antigens. While some public TCRs were present in many individuals, most TCR sequences turned up only very rarely across donors. A total of fewer than 200 TCR beta chains were listed by the study as associated with cytomegalovirus. The only immune exposure information available for the cohort was CMV serostatus. In this cohort, only TCR beta chains were sequenced, and detectable features were limited by the absence of alpha or paired-chain data. The classifier was reported to diagnose cytomegalovirus status with high specificity and sensitivity in both the original and validation cohorts. Most CMV-associated TCR beta chains appeared to be HLA-restricted in a later analysis, and the HLA associations seemed to be driven largely by CMV exposure. Compared with equally common non-associated chains, HLA-associated TCR beta chains in a later analysis were more clonally expanded and had lower generation probabilities. Because HLA typing was missing for some donors at each locus, association tests included only the typed subset. A group of highly shared sequence variants was considered likely to be a technical artifact of the sequencing pipeline. Linkage disequilibrium might explain the correlated functional status among segregating V segments, but an unknown experimental factor could not be excluded. The authors suggested that the approach could potentially be extended to other disease states and immunological phenotypes. A later analysis reported that several top co-occurrence clusters appeared linked to parvovirus B19, influenza, CMV and Epstein-Barr virus. The earlier analysis of a few hundred of the donors excluded some 16 rarely observed V segments, including chromosome 9 orphons, because counts were too low. According to a later genetic analysis, donors in an Asian-associated ancestry cluster had fewer N-insertions in productive TCRs than the roughly 670-donor mean. A later analysis found that TCR association rates varied across HLA loci, with DRB1 alleles showing the most associated TCRs and HLA-C alleles the fewest. The 87-base-pair reads could not distinguish some IMGT-functional V segments, including TRBV6-2 and TRBV6-3, so those segments were excluded. A further reported finding was that TCR beta sequences accurately predicted the HLA-A and HLA-B alleles for most subjects in the first cohort. When HLA alleles, especially DR and DQ, strongly co-occurred, attributing TCR associations to individual alleles was difficult. Specific HLA alleles were associated with 15,000 to 20,000 TCR beta sequences at a false discovery rate of 0.05 in a later analysis. A later genetic analysis associated a missense DCLRE1C variant with V-gene and J-gene trimming of TCR beta chains, and an independent cohort replicated the association. Roughly uniform sequencing depth across donors was assumed in presence/absence analyses, although this assumption may not hold.

The CDR3 has 14 amino acids, counting the end cysteine and phenylalanine. The entry retains the CDR3 DNA only, 42 bases that are in frame from base 1. The germline V gene gives CDR1 as SGHTA and CDR2 as FQGNSA. Ends trimmed: V by 6 bases, J by 4 bases; bases unmatched to a gene: 7. The cohort comprised approximately 700 healthy bone marrow donors. Cohort members were all nominally healthy when sampled, although unrecorded immune exposures were likely present. The donor tested CMV seronegative and was one of the 352 seronegative cohort members. A peripheral blood sample was collected from each donor, and TCR beta sequencing was performed on peripheral blood mononuclear cells. Genomic DNA extraction from the blood cell samples was performed with the Qiagen DNeasy Blood Extraction Kit. As regards this clone: What antigen it recognizes has not been identified.

Library preparation was by the immunoSEQ multiplex PCR assay. For the multiplex PCR, a mixture combining 60 forward primers for TCR Vbeta segments and 13 reverse primers for TCR Jbeta segments was used. The CDR3 region of rearranged TCR beta genes was amplified from genomic DNA by a multiplex PCR assay. The Illumina HiSeq System was used to sequence the amplified TCR beta libraries as 87-base-pair reads. The published analysis was carried out like this. A later analysis tallied around 87 million unique TCR beta chains across the 700 or so repertoires, and around 10 million of those chains were shared by two or more donors. To remove PCR and sequencing errors, raw reads were error-corrected and collapsed into unique sequences using a nearest-neighbor algorithm that merged closely related sequences. To assign V, D and J gene segments, CDR3 sequences were aligned to IMGT reference sequences. For a sequence to be retained, a match of at least six nucleotides to both a V gene segment and a J gene segment was required. A rearrangement counted as productive if the CDR3 had no stop codons and remained in frame with V and J, and every other rearrangement counted as non-productive. CDR3 was defined according to IMGT convention as the region running from the second conserved V-encoded cysteine to the conserved J-encoded phenylalanine. Sequences without an unambiguous match to a single V gene segment were excluded from the earlier analysis of a few hundred of the donors. An earlier analysis of several hundred of the donors called V segments functional above 56.7% productive rearrangements and segregating when the between-donor standard deviation exceeded 5%. To diagnose cytomegalovirus status from the catalog of TCR beta chain sequences, a statistical classification framework was built. In a later analysis, V and J genes were assigned by comparing TCR nucleotide sequences against IMGT/GENE-DB human TR gene sequences. A later analysis assigned CDR3 sequences and most-parsimonious VDJ recombination scenarios with the TCRdist pipeline. In a later analysis, every TCR beta chain was defined by the combination of its CDR3 amino acid sequence and its V-gene family, and reads without a unique V-gene family were dropped. As a way to deal with suspected cross-contamination and a sequencing artifact, a later analysis dropped 450 to 700 nucleotide sequences that were highly shared and had low generation probability. In a later analysis, a clonal expansion index for each public chain was calculated from normalized within-repertoire ranks of inferred template counts. A later analysis computed generation probabilities with a VDJ recombination model fitted to out-of-frame rearrangements, and checked the results against IGoR. Hypergeometric tests were used in a later analysis to score TCR-TCR, TCR-HLA and TCR-CMV co-occurrence, with a repertoire-size bias correction applied to the TCR pairs. To estimate false discovery rates, a later analysis permuted the HLA or CMV assignments 20 times. In a later analysis, co-occurring TCRs were grouped with DBSCAN, and TCRdist sequence similarity was added when clustering was performed within HLA-allele-positive subsets. Co-occurrence clustering excluded repertoires with fewer than 30,000 or more than 120,000 public chains, plus five with anomalous nucleotide sharing. Held by TCRdb, this immuneACCESS table contains in-frame sequences only and omits some clones. Under half of the omission traces to an unresolved V gene where checked; the cause of the rest is unknown. V and J calls and clone size are those listed in that table; D and trimming were worked out from the DNA. This sample's table carries roughly 60,000 clones. The ten largest clones add up to roughly 4% of the sample.

Sequences were obtained from PBMCs. The clonotype originates from a male donor in good health and CMV-seronegative. This chain is built from TRBV7-2 and TRBJ2-3, with 7 bases aligning to TRBD1. The CDR3: CASRSTGSADTQYF. The DNA is TGTGCCAGCAGGTCGACAGGGTCGGCAGATACGCAGTATTTT.